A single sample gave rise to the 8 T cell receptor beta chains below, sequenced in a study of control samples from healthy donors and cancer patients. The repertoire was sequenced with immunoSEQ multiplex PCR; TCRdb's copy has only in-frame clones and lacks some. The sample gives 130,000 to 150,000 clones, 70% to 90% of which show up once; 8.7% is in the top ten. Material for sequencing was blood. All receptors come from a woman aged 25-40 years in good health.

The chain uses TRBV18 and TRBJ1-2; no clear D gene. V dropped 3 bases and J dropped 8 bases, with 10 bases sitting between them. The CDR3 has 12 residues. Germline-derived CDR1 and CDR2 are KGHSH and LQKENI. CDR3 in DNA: TGTGCCAGCTCACCCGGCACGGGGGGCTACACCTTC. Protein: CASSPGTGGYTF.

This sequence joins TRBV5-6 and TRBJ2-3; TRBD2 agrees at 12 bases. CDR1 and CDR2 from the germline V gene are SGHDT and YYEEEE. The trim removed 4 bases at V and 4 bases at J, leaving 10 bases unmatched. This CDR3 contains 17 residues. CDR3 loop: CASSQTTSGSLADTQYF. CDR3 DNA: TGTGCCAGCAGCCAAACGACTAGCGGGAGCTTGGCAGATACGCAGTATTTT.

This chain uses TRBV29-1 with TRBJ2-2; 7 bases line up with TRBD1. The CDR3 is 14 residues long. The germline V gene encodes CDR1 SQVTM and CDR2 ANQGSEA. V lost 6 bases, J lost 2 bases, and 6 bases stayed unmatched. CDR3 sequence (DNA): TGCAGCGTCCCGGGACAGACAAACACCGGGGAGCTGTTTTTT. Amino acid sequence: CSVPGQTNTGELFF.

CDR3 region: CASSSTGWDGYTF. CDR3 in DNA: TGTGCCAGCAGTTCTACCGGCTGGGATGGCTACACCTTC. The rearrangement uses TRBV28 and TRBJ1-2; D gene unclear. The germline V and J ends were trimmed by 4 bases and 6 bases, with 12 bases remaining between them. CDR3 length: 13 amino acids. Germline-derived CDR1 and CDR2 are MDHEN and SYDVKM.

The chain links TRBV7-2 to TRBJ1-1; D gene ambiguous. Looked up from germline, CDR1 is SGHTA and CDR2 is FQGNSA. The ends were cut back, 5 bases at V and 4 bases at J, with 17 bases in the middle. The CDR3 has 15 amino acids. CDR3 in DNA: TGTGCCAGCAGCCCCGGGGAGGGCTTTCGCACTGAAGCTTTCTTT. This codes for CASSPGEGFRTEAFF.

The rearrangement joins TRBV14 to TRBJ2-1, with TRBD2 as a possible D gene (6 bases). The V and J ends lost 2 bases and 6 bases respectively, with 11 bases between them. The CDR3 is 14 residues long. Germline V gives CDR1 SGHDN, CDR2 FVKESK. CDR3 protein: CASSQYLATNEQFF. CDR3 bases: TGTGCCAGCAGCCAATATCTAGCGACCAATGAGCAGTTCTTC.

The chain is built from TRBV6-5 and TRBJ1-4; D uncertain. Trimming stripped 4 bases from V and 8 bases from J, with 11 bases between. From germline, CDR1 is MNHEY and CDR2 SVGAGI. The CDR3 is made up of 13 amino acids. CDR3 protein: CASSSAGSEKLFF. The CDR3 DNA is TGTGCCAGCAGTTCAGCGGGATCCGAAAAACTGTTTTTT.

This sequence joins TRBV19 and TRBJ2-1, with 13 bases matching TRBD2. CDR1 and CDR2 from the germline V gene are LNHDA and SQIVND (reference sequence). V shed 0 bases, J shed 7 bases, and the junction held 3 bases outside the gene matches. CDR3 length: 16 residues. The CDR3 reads CASSIDSGLAGNEQFF. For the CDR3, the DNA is TGTGCCAGTAGTATAGACTCGGGACTAGCGGGGAATGAGCAGTTCTTC. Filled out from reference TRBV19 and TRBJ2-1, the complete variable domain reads DGGITQSPKYLFRKEGQNVTLSCEQNLNHDAMYWYRQDPGQGLRLIYYSQIVNDFQKGDIAEGYSVSREKKESFPLTVTSAQKNPTAFYLCASSIDSGLAGNEQFFGPGTRLTVL.